The clone carrying this T cell receptor (beta chain) was observed at least ten times. Its antigen is unidentified. The germline gene is not matched at one end of the junction; a read error may be the cause. This record comes from a study of CD8+CD57+ T cells in acquired aplastic anemia. Study as a whole: Sorted CD4+ and CD8+ cell DNA averaged about 3.5 ug.

Previously, flow cytometry had revealed CD8+CD57+ cell expansion in the patients chosen for sequencing. Genomic DNA was employed as the template in profiling TCR beta VDJ and CDR3. One entry per CDR3 protein results from TCRdb running MiXCR on the reads. The table lists about half a million distinct CDR3 sequences, about a third of them singletons. This CDR3 has 15 amino acids. CDR1 is KGHDR, CDR2 SFDVKD, per germline. Study findings and constraints: No significant difference in CD8+ Simpson's diversity was found between patients and controls.

The clonotype was recovered from a human donor with aplastic anemia. What was sequenced was sorted CD4+, CD8+, or CD8+CD57+ T cells (not recorded which) from PBMCs. The chain couples TRBV24-1 to TRBJ2-1; possible D gene TRBD1, 6 bases. The CDR3 DNA sequence: TGTGCCACCAGTAGGGACACCGCCTCCTTCAATGAGCAGTTCTTC. As protein: CATSRDTASFNEQFF.